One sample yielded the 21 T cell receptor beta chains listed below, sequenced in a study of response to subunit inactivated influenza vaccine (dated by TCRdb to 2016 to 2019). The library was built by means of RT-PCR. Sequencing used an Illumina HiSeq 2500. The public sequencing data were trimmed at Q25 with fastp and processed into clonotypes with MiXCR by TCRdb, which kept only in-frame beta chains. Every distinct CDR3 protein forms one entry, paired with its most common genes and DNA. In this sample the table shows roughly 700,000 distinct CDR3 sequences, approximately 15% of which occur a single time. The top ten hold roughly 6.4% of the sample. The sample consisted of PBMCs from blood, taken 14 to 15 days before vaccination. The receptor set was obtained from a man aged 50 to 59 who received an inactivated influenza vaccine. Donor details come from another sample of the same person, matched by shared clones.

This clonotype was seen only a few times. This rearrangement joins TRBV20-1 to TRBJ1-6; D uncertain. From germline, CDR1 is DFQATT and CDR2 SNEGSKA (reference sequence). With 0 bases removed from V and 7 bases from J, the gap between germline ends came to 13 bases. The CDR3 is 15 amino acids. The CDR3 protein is CSARDQGGSNSPLHF. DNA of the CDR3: TGCAGTGCTAGAGATCAAGGTGGCAGCAATTCACCCCTCCACTTT.

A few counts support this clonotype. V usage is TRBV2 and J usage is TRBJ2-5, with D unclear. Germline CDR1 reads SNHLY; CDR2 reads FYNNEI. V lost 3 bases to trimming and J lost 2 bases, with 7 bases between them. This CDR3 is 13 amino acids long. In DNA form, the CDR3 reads TGTGCCAGCAGTGAGATCTCTCAAGAGACCCAGTACTTC. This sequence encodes CASSEISQETQYF.

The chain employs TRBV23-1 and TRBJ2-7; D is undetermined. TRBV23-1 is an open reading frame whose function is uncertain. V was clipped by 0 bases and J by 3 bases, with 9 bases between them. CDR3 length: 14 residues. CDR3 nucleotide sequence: TGCGCCAGCAGTCAATCGGGCCGCCACTACGAGCAGTACTTC. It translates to CASSQSGRHYEQYF.

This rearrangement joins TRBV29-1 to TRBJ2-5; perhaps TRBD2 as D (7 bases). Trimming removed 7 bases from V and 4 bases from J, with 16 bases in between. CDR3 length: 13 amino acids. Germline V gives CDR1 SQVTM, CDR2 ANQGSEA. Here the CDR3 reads CSAYAGEGETQYF. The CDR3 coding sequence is TGCAGCGCGTACGCAGGGGAGGGAGAGACCCAGTACTTC.

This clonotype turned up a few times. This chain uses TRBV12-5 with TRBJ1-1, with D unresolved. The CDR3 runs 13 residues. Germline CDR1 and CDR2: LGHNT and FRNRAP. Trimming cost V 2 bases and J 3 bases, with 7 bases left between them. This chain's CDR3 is CASGLSGDTEAFF. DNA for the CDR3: TGTGCTAGTGGTTTGTCCGGCGACACTGAAGCTTTCTTT.

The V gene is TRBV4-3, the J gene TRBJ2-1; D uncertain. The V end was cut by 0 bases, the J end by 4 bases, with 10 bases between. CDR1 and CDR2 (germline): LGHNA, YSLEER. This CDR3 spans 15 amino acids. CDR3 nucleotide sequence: TGCGCCAGCAGCCAAGAACTGCGCCTATACAATGAGCAGTTCTTC. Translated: CASSQELRLYNEQFF.

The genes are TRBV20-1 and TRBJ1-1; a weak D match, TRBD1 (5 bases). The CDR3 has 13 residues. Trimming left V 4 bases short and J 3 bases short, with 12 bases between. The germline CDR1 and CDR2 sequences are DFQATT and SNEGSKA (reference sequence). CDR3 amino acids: CSATDSTDTEAFF. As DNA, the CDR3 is TGCAGTGCTACTGACAGTACCGACACTGAAGCTTTCTTT.

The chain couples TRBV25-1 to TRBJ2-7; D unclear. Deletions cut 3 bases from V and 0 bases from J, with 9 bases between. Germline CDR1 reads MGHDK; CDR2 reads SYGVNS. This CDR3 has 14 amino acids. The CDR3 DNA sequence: TGTGCCAGCAGTGATGCAGCAAGCTCCTACGAGCAGTACTTC. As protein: CASSDAASSYEQYF.

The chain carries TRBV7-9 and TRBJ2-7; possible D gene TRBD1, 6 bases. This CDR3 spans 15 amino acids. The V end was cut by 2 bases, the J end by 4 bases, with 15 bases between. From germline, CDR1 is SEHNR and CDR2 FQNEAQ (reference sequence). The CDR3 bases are TGTGCCAGCAGCTTACAGGGGACAACCTTGTACGAGCAGTACTTC. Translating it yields CASSLQGTTLYEQYF.

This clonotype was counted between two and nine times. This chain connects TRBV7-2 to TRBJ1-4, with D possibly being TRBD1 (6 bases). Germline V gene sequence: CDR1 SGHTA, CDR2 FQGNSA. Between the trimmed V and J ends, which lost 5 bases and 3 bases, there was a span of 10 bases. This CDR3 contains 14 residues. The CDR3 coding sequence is TGTGCCAGCAGCGTACAGGGAGCTAATGAAAAACTGTTTTTT. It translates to CASSVQGANEKLFF.

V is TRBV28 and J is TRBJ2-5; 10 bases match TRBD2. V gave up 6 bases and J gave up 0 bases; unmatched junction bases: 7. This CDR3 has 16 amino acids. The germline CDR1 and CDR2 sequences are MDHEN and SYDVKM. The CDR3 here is CASRRTSGRYQETQYF. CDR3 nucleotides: TGTGCCAGCAGGAGGACTAGCGGAAGGTACCAAGAGACCCAGTACTTC.

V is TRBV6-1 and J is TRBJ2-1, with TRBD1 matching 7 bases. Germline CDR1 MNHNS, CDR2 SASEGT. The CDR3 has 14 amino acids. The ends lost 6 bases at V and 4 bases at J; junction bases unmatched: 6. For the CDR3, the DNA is TGTGCCAGCAGGAGACAGGGACCGTACAATGAGCAGTTCTTC. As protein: CASRRQGPYNEQFF.

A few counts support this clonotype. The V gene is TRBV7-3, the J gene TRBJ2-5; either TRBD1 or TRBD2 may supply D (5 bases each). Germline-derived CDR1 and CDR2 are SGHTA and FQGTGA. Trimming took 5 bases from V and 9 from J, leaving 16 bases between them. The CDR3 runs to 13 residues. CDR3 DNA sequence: TGTGCCAGCAGCCCCCGGGACGGTGGGGCCCAGTACTTC. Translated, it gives CASSPRDGGAQYF. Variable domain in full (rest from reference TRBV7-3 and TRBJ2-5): GAGVSQTPSNKVTEKGKYVELRCDPISGHTALYWYRQSLGQGPEFLIYFQGTGAADDSGLPNDRFFAVRPEGSVSTLKIQRTERGDSAVYLCASSPRDGGAQYFGPGTRLLVL.

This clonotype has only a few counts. The CDR3 is CASSLEAETYEQYF. The CDR3 DNA is TGCGCCAGCAGCTTGGAGGCGGAAACCTACGAGCAGTACTTC. The chain employs TRBV5-1 and TRBJ2-7; unclear D gene. V was cut by 0 bases and J by 2 bases, with 9 bases left in between. The CDR3 has 14 amino acids. The germline V gene encodes CDR1 SGHRS and CDR2 YFSETQ.

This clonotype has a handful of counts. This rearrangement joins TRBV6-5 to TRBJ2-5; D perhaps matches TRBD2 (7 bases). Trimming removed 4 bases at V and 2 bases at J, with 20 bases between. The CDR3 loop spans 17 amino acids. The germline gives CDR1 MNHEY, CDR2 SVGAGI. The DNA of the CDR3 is TGTGCCAGCAGTTCCAAACTGGGCGGGGGCGCGCAAGAGACCCAGTACTTC. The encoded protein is CASSSKLGGGAQETQYF.

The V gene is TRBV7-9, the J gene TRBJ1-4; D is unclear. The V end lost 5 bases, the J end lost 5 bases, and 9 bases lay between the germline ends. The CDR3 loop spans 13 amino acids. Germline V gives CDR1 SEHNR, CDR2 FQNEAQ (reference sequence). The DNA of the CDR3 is TGTGCCAGCAGCCCACGCTGGAATGAAAAACTGTTTTTT. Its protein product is CASSPRWNEKLFF.

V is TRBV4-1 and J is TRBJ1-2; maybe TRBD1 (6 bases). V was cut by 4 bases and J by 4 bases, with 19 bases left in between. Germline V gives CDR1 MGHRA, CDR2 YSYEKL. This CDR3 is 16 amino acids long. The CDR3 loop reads CASSPGITGMGYGYTF. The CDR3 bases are TGCGCCAGCAGCCCAGGGATTACAGGGATGGGCTATGGCTACACCTTC.

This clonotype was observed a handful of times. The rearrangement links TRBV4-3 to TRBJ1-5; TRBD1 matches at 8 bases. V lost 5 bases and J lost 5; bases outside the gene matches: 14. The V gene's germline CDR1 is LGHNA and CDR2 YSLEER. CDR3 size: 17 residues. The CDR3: CASSYNYPGQVDQPQHF. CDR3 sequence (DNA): TGCGCCAGCAGCTACAACTATCCGGGACAGGTCGATCAGCCCCAGCATTTT.

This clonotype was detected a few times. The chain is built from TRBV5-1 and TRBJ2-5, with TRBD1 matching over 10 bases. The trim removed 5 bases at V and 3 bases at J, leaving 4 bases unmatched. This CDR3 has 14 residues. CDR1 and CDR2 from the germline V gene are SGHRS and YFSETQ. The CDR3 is CASRTGTGEETQYF. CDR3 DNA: TGCGCCAGCAGGACTGGGACAGGGGAAGAGACCCAGTACTTC.

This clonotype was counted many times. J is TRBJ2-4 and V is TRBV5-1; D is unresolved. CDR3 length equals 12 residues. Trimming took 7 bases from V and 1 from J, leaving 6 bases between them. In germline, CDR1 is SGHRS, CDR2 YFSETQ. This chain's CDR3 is CASSGAKNIQYF. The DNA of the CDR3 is TGCGCCAGCTCCGGCGCCAAAAACATTCAGTACTTC.

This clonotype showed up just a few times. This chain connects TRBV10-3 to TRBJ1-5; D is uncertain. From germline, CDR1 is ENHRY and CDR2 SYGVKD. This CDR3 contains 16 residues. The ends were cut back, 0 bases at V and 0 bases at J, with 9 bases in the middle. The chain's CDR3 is CAISESMVYSNQPQHF. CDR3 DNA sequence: TGTGCCATCAGTGAGTCGATGGTTTATAGCAATCAGCCCCAGCATTTT.